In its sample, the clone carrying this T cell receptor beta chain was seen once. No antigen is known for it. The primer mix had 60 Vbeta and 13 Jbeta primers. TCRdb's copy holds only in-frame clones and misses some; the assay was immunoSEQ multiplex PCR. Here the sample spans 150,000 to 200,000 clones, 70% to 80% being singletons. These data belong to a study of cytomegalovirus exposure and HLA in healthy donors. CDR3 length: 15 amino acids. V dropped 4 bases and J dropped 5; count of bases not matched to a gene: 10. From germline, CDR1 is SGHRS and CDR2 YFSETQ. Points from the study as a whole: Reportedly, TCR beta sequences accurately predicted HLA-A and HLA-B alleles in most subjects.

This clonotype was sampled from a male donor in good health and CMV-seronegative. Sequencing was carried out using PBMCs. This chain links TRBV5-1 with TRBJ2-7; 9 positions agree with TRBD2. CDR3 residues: CASSLRREGLHEQYF. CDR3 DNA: TGCGCCAGCAGCCTCCGGCGGGAGGGCCTCCACGAGCAGTACTTC.